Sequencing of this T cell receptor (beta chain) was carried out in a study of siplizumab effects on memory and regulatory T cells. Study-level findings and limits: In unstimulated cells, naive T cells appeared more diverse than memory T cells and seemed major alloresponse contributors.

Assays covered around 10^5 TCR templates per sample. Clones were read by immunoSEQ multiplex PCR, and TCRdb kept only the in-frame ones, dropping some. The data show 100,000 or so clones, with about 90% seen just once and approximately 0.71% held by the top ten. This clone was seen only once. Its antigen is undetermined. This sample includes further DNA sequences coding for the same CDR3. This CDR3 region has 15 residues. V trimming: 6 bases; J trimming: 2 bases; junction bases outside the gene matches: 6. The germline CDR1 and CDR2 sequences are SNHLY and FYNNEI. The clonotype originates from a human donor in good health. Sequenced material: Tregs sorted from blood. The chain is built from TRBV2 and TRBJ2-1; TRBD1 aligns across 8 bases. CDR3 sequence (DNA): TGTGCCAGCAGCCAGGCAGGGGGCCCCTACAATGAGCAGTTCTTC. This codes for CASSQAGGPYNEQFF. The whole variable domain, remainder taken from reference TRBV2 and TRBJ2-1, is EPEVTQTPSHQVTQMGQEVILRCVPISNHLYFYWYRQILGQKVEFLVSFYNNEISEKSEIFDDQFSVERPDGSNFTLKIRSTKLEDSAMYFCASSQAGGPYNEQFFGPGTRLTVL.